This T cell receptor beta chain was sequenced during a study of blood T cells in healthy people across ages. General study findings and limits: Whereas aged donors had fewer naive CD4+ cells, long-lived donors had more of them and higher diversity.

Combining a sample-barcoded 5' primer with a J-beta primer mix, a second PCR ran for roughly 7 to 12 cycles. Tags on each cDNA molecule came from a template-switch adaptor with 12 random nucleotides. MiXCR, run by TCRdb on the 5' RACE reads, gives a single entry per CDR3 protein. The sample yields hundreds of thousands of distinct CDR3 sequences, about 43% seen once. V lost 1 base and J 1 base, leaving 7 bases between the germline ends. CDR3 length equals 14 residues. Per the germline V gene, CDR1 is LGHNA and CDR2 is YSLEER. Of note for this clonotype: What it binds is not known.

What was sequenced was blood. This receptor was taken from a man at least 80 years old in good health. The chain uses TRBV4-3 and TRBJ1-1; D is uncertain. The CDR3 sequence: CASSQGMGNTEAFF. The CDR3 bases are TGCGCCAGCAGCCAAGGAATGGGGAACACTGAAGCTTTCTTT.